The sequence of this T cell receptor beta chain was determined in a study of T cell responses to AZD1222 COVID-19 vaccine. Method: immunoSEQ multiplex PCR; TCRdb's copy keeps in-frame clones and lacks some. The table records 100,000 or so clones, around nine tenths of them present only once. Per the germline V gene, CDR1 is ENHRY and CDR2 is SYGVKD. V lost 8 bases to trimming and J lost 4 bases, with 14 bases between them. CDR3 length: 13 amino acids. About this clone itself: Antigen unknown.

Broader study findings: White British donors predominated, females outnumbered males, and clonal diversity was possibly underestimated.

The chain couples TRBV10-3 to TRBJ1-2; D not resolved. This sequence was found in an adult who received the AZD1222 COVID-19 vaccine. This sample comprised peripheral blood, obtained 28 days after the second AZD1222 dose. CDR3 amino acids: CAISTPSVYGYTF. Here the CDR3 DNA reads TGTGCCATCTCTACACCGAGTGTCTATGGCTACACCTTC.